The 28 T cell receptor beta chains listed next were all sequenced from one sample in a study of cytomegalovirus exposure and HLA in healthy donors. Use of 60 Vbeta and 13 Jbeta primers characterized the PCR. TCRdb's copy holds only in-frame clones and misses some; the assay was immunoSEQ multiplex PCR. The repertoire holds 200,000 or so clones, with approximately 78% as singletons. Sequences were obtained from PBMCs. All receptors derive from a woman aged 40 to 49 in good health and CMV-seronegative.

A remark on this clone: Within the sample, other DNA sequences also encode this same CDR3. For the CDR3, the DNA is TGTGCCAGTAGTATAAGTGGCGGTGAAGCTTTCTTT. This gives the protein CASSISGGEAFF. The chain employs TRBV19 and TRBJ1-1; D gene unclear. CDR1 and CDR2 (germline): LNHDA, SQIVND (reference sequence). The V gene lost 2 bases and the J gene lost 7 bases, with 8 bases spanning the gap. This CDR3 has 12 residues.

This clone was observed a handful of times. CDR3 bases: TGTGCCAGCAGTTATCCGACGTACAGGGATGGCTACACCTTC. It specifies CASSYPTYRDGYTF. The rearrangement joins TRBV6-5 to TRBJ1-2; TRBD1 might be the D (6 bases). The CDR3 has 14 residues. The V gene's germline CDR1 is MNHEY and CDR2 SVGAGI. The V and J ends lost 3 bases and 6 bases respectively, with 14 bases between them.

The chain combines TRBV19 with TRBJ1-1; the D gene is possibly TRBD1 (5 bases). Looked up from germline, CDR1 is LNHDA and CDR2 is SQIVND (reference sequence). The V and J ends lost 7 bases and 4 bases respectively, with 10 bases between them. The CDR3 contains 12 residues. Written as DNA, the CDR3 is TGTGCCAGTACCCAGGGAAGCACTGAAGCTTTCTTT. It codes for CASTQGSTEAFF.

The chain has TRBV19 and TRBJ1-4; 8 nucleotides line up with TRBD1. Germline CDR1 LNHDA, CDR2 SQIVND (reference sequence). The CDR3 has 15 residues. V shed 9 bases and J 3 bases; nucleotides not matched to a gene: 9. The CDR3 nucleotides are TGTGCCAGCGCAGAAAGGGGACAGGCTAATGAAAAACTGTTTTTT. Translating gives CASAERGQANEKLFF.

V gene TRBV18 combines with J gene TRBJ2-7, with 9 bases identical to TRBD2. V shed 3 bases, J shed 4 bases, and the junction held 7 bases outside the gene matches. Germline values: CDR1 KGHSH, CDR2 LQKENI. This CDR3 is 15 amino acids long. The CDR3 coding sequence is TGTGCCAGCTCACCGCAAGCGGGAGGAAGATACGAGCAGTACTTC. Its protein product is CASSPQAGGRYEQYF.

V and J are TRBV7-6 and TRBJ2-1; 11 bases map to TRBD2. V was clipped by 7 bases and J by 8 bases; unmatched bases: 13. The CDR3 runs 16 residues. Germline-derived CDR1 and CDR2 are SGHVS and FNYEAQ. CDR3 DNA sequence: TGTGCCAGCACTCTAGGGGGACTAGCGGCATGGGATGAGCAGTTCTTC. This sequence encodes CASTLGGLAAWDEQFF. Full variable domain (outside the CDR3, taken from reference TRBV7-6 and TRBJ2-1): GAGVSQSPRYKVTKRGQDVALRCDPISGHVSLYWYRQALGQGPEFLTYFNYEAQQDKSGLPNDRFSAERPEGSISTLTIQRTEQRDSAMYRCASTLGGLAAWDEQFFGPGTRLTVL.

This chain links TRBV27 with TRBJ1-4, with a tentative D call TRBD1 (5 bases). The V end lost 8 bases, the J end lost 8 bases, and 15 bases lay between the germline ends. Germline CDR1 and CDR2: MNHEY and SMNVEV (reference sequence). This CDR3 has 13 amino acids. CDR3 loop: CASRQSLGEKLFF. The DNA of the CDR3 is TGTGCCAGCCGACAGTCCCTGGGAGAAAAACTGTTTTTT. The whole variable domain, remainder taken from reference TRBV27 and TRBJ1-4, is EAQVTQNPRYLITVTGKKLTVTCSQNMNHEYMSWYRQDPGLGLRQIYYSMNVEVTDKGDVPEGYKVSRKEKRNFPLILESPSPNQTSLYFCASRQSLGEKLFFGSGTQLSVL.

The V call is TRBV5-5, the J call TRBJ1-4; D call uncertain. This CDR3 region has 13 residues. Trimming pared 2 bases from V and 5 bases from J, leaving 7 bases between. Germline lookup yields CDR1 SGHKS and CDR2 YYEKEE (reference sequence). CDR3 amino acids: CASSFGGNEKLFF. The CDR3 coding sequence is TGTGCCAGCAGCTTCGGAGGGAATGAAAAACTGTTTTTT.

This chain uses TRBV30 with TRBJ2-2; TRBD2 aligns across 10 bases. CDR1 is GTSNPN, CDR2 SVGIG, per germline (reference sequence). CDR3 length: 15 amino acids. Trimming took 3 bases from V and 3 from J; bases not matched to a gene: 4. The CDR3 region is CAWSASGRDTGELFF. The DNA for the CDR3 is TGTGCCTGGAGCGCAAGCGGGAGGGACACCGGGGAGCTGTTTTTT. Looking up the rest from reference TRBV30 and TRBJ2-2 gives the full variable domain: SQTIHQWPATLVQPVGSPLSLECTVEGTSNPNLYWYRQAAGRGLQLLFYSVGIGQISSEVPQNLSASRPQDRQFILSSKKLLLSDSGFYLCAWSASGRDTGELFFGEGSRLTVL.

This clone has a single count. The V gene is TRBV2, the J gene TRBJ2-2, with TRBD2 matching over 9 bases. This CDR3 has 16 amino acids. From germline, CDR1 is SNHLY and CDR2 FYNNEI. The J segment lost 2 bases and the V segment lost 2 bases, leaving 3 bases of the junction unmatched. CDR3 in DNA: TGTGCCAGCAGTGAACAGGGACTAGCTAACACCGGGGAGCTGTTTTTT. It specifies CASSEQGLANTGELFF. The full variable domain, with the rest looked up from reference TRBV2 and TRBJ2-2, is EPEVTQTPSHQVTQMGQEVILRCVPISNHLYFYWYRQILGQKVEFLVSFYNNEISEKSEIFDDQFSVERPDGSNFTLKIRSTKLEDSAMYFCASSEQGLANTGELFFGEGSRLTVL.

Note on this clone: At the DNA level, this CDR3 is encoded by other sequences in the same sample as well. The chain is built from TRBV29-1 and TRBJ2-3; 11 bases match TRBD2. The CDR3 totals 19 residues. Germline values: CDR1 SQVTM, CDR2 ANQGSEA. Germline trimming cut 0 bases from V and 3 bases from J; bases unmatched to any gene: 14. CDR3 in amino acids: CSVEDPAATGLAATDTQYF. The CDR3 nucleotides are TGCAGCGTTGAAGACCCCGCCGCTACGGGACTAGCGGCAACAGATACGCAGTATTTT.

The genes are TRBV27 and TRBJ2-7, with TRBD2 matching 7 bases. V was clipped by 10 bases and J by 5 bases; unmatched bases: 5. Per germline, CDR1 MNHEY and CDR2 SMNVEV (reference sequence). The CDR3 extends over 11 amino acids. CDR3: CATRREDEQYF. CDR3 sequence (DNA): TGTGCCACCCGCCGGGAGGACGAGCAGTACTTC.

The chain links TRBV5-1 to TRBJ2-2; 12 bases agree with TRBD2. This CDR3 region has 16 residues. V lost 0 bases to trimming and J lost 5 bases; unmatched junction nucleotides: 2. Germline V gene data show CDR1 as SGHRS and CDR2 as YFSETQ. The CDR3 DNA reads as TGCGCCAGCAGCTTGGAGACTAGCGGGAGAACCGGGGAGCTGTTTTTT. Its translation: CASSLETSGRTGELFF.

The V call is TRBV10-3, the J call TRBJ2-3, with TRBD2 as a possible D gene (5 bases). This CDR3 is 13 amino acids long. Per germline, CDR1 ENHRY and CDR2 SYGVKD. Trimming cost V 8 bases and J 6 bases, with 15 bases left between them. Here the CDR3 DNA reads TGTGCCATCGCCCTCGGGGATGTGGATACGCAGTATTTT. This gives the protein CAIALGDVDTQYF.

The V gene is TRBV5-1, the J gene TRBJ2-7; 9 nucleotides align to TRBD1. J gave up 1 base and V 4 bases, and 15 bases lay outside the gene matches. Germline CDR1 and CDR2: SGHRS and YFSETQ. This CDR3 spans 18 amino acids. The CDR3 sequence is CASSLITRGQGNSYEQYF. CDR3 sequence (DNA): TGCGCCAGCAGCCTAATAACGCGGGGACAGGGCAATTCCTACGAGCAGTACTTC.

This chain joins TRBV18 and TRBJ2-5; D might be TRBD1 (5 bases). Germline loops: CDR1 KGHSH, CDR2 LQKENI. V was pared by 3 bases and J by 0 bases, with 11 bases between. The CDR3 is 15 amino acids. In DNA form, the CDR3 reads TGTGCCAGCTCACCGACGACAGAGTACCAAGAGACCCAGTACTTC. Amino acids: CASSPTTEYQETQYF.

The chain is built from TRBV11-2 and TRBJ2-1; D remains ambiguous. V shed 3 bases and J shed 4 bases, with 7 bases lying between them. This CDR3 is built from 13 residues. Looked up from germline, CDR1 is SGHAT and CDR2 is FQNNGV. As DNA, the CDR3 is TGTGCCAGCAGCTTGGGCAGTTACAATGAGCAGTTCTTC. This codes for CASSLGSYNEQFF.

This rearrangement joins TRBV6-5 to TRBJ1-3; possible D gene TRBD1, 5 bases. The V and J ends lost 2 bases and 1 base respectively, with 6 bases between them. CDR3 length: 14 amino acids. The germline V gene encodes CDR1 MNHEY and CDR2 SVGAGI. The CDR3 loop reads CASSYQGSGNTIYF. CDR3 coding DNA: TGTGCCAGCAGTTACCAGGGATCTGGAAACACCATATATTTT.

This chain links TRBV27 with TRBJ2-3, with D unresolved. V was pared by 5 bases and J by 4 bases, with 4 bases between. Per germline, CDR1 MNHEY and CDR2 SMNVEV (reference sequence). The CDR3 consists of 11 residues. CDR3 residues: CASSIADTQYF. CDR3 in DNA: TGTGCCAGCAGTATCGCAGATACGCAGTATTTT.

V usage is TRBV6-5 and J usage is TRBJ2-3, with 9 bases lining up with TRBD1. The V segment lost 6 bases and the J segment 2 bases; nucleotides outside the gene matches: 6. From germline, CDR1 is MNHEY and CDR2 SVGAGI. The CDR3 is 15 residues long. The CDR3 DNA reads TGTGCCAGCAGCCCCACAGGGGGCTTCACAGATACGCAGTATTTT. Translated, it gives CASSPTGGFTDTQYF.

Note on this clone: The same CDR3 can be traced to other DNA sequences in this sample. J is TRBJ2-7 and V is TRBV19; 9 nucleotides match TRBD1. CDR1 is LNHDA and CDR2 is SQIVND in the germline V gene (reference sequence). Trimming removed 5 bases from V and 0 bases from J; junction bases left unmatched: 2. The CDR3 consists of 14 residues. The CDR3, as DNA: TGTGCCAGTAGTTTGGGACAGGGCTCCTACGAGCAGTACTTC. Its translation is CASSLGQGSYEQYF.

The chain carries TRBV10-3 and TRBJ2-7, with D tentatively TRBD1 (6 bases). With 4 bases removed from V and 0 bases from J, the gap between germline ends came to 13 bases. Germline assignment: CDR1 ENHRY and CDR2 SYGVKD. The CDR3 has 15 amino acids. CDR3 DNA sequence: TGTGCCATCAGTGCGACAAGGGGGAACTCCTACGAGCAGTACTTC. It is translated as CAISATRGNSYEQYF.

V is TRBV5-1 and J is TRBJ1-2; D perhaps matches TRBD1 (6 bases). The CDR3 totals 14 residues. V shed 4 bases and J shed 4 bases, with 14 bases lying between them. Germline CDR1 reads SGHRS; CDR2 reads YFSETQ. CDR3 sequence: CASSPFRGGYGYTF. For the CDR3, the DNA is TGCGCCAGCAGCCCCTTCAGGGGTGGCTATGGCTACACCTTC.

The V call is TRBV7-8, the J call TRBJ2-7; D gene uncertain. With 7 bases removed from V and 1 base from J, the gap between germline ends came to 14 bases. CDR3 length: 14 residues. Germline CDR1 SGHVS, CDR2 FQNEAQ. CDR3 in DNA: TGTGCCAGCACCCTCCCGGGTTTTTCCTACGAGCAGTACTTC. This translates into CASTLPGFSYEQYF.

The CDR3 reads CASSTGLAPYNEQFF. CDR3 nucleotide sequence: TGTGCCAGCTCGACAGGCCTAGCTCCCTACAATGAGCAGTTCTTC. The V gene is TRBV6-1, the J gene TRBJ2-1; D perhaps matches TRBD1 (6 bases). The CDR3 consists of 15 residues. Trimming left V 8 bases short and J 2 bases short, with 16 bases between. Germline V CDR1 and CDR2: MNHNS, SASEGT.

This chain links TRBV7-9 with TRBJ1-2; perhaps TRBD1 as D (5 bases). Trimming pared 1 base from V and 5 bases from J, leaving 14 bases between. The length of the CDR3 is 15 residues. Germline CDR1 SEHNR, CDR2 FQNEAQ (reference sequence). CDR3 sequence reads: CASSLDVRAGYGYTF. CDR3 in DNA: TGTGCCAGCAGCTTAGATGTTAGGGCAGGGTATGGCTACACCTTC.

The chain joins TRBV27 to TRBJ2-7; 9 nucleotides align to TRBD2. V lost 4 bases and J lost 0; bases outside the gene matches: 4. The length of the CDR3 is 15 residues. CDR1 MNHEY and CDR2 SMNVEV come from the germline V gene (reference sequence). The CDR3 region is CASSSLTSGSYEQYF. The CDR3 DNA is TGTGCCAGCAGTTCTCTGACTAGCGGCTCCTACGAGCAGTACTTC.

CDR3 in amino acids: CASSISRDRGDNEQFF. The CDR3, as DNA: TGTGCCAGCAGCATATCCCGGGACAGGGGGGACAATGAGCAGTTCTTC. The rearrangement joins TRBV7-6 to TRBJ2-1, with 11 bases fitting TRBD1. The CDR3 has 16 residues. CDR1 is SGHVS and CDR2 is FNYEAQ in the germline V gene. The V and J ends lost 5 bases and 5 bases, in that order; junction bases with no gene match: 8.